The clone carrying this T cell receptor beta chain was counted once. Its antigen is unknown. This sample stems from a study of cytomegalovirus exposure and HLA in healthy donors. The wider study: About 80 million unique TCRs from HLA-typed donors were held in an early data release. Study results and limitations: Reportedly, cytomegalovirus status was diagnosed with high sensitivity and specificity. In an earlier analysis, productive rearrangement rates for most beta V segments clustered near 87% or 30%.

Germline-derived CDR1 and CDR2 are WSHSY and SAAADI. This CDR3 is built from 13 residues. The V and J ends lost 5 bases and 4 bases respectively, with 11 bases between them. This PCR relied on a set of 60 Vbeta primers and 13 Jbeta primers. Study processing details: Later reanalysis found approximately 80 million unique TCR beta chains, roughly 9.9 million of them shared. Assay used: immunoSEQ multiplex PCR; TCRdb lists only in-frame clones, some missing. V, J and clone size are those of that table, while D and trimming were read from the DNA. This sample yields 150,000 to 200,000 clones, of which 80% are seen a single time; around 6.6% belongs to the top ten.

This receptor was obtained from a male donor in good health and CMV-seropositive. The sample taken for sequencing was PBMCs. V is TRBV10-2 and J is TRBJ1-1; no reliable D call. The CDR3 coding sequence is TGCGCCAGCAGTAAAGCCCTGAGCACTGAAGCTTTCTTT. Translating gives CASSKALSTEAFF.